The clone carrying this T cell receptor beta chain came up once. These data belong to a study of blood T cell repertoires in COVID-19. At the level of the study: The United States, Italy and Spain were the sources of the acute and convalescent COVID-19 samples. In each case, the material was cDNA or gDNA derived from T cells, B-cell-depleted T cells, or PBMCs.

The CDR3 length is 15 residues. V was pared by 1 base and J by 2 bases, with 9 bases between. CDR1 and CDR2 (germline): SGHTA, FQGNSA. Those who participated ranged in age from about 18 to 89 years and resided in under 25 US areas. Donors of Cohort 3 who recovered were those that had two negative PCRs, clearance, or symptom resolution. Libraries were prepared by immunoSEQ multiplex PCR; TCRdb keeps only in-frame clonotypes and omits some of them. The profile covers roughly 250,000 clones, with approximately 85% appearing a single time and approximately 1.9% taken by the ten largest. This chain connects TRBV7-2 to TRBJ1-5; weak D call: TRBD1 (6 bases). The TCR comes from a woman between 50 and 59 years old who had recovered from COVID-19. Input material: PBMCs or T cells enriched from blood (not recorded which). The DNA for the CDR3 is TGTGCCAGCAGCTTAGAGGGGGTGGGCAATCAGCCCCAGCATTTT. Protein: CASSLEGVGNQPQHF.